This T cell receptor beta chain comes out of a study of T-cell reconstitution after alpha-beta-depleted transplantation in children (TCRdb year 2016). Broadly, across the study: The study quantitatively tracked T-cell immune reconstitution after TCRalphabeta/CD19-depleted allogeneic hematopoietic cell transplantation in children using TCR repertoire profiling. What the authors observed across the whole study: Over the following months the frequencies of hyperexpanded clones went down, and after one year T-cell counts and TCRbeta diversity were mostly credited to newly produced T cells. The apparently early recovery of alphabetaT-cell counts about two months after transplant reportedly depended on only several hundred rapidly expanded clones that came from non-depleted graft cells. In some patients, the high TCRbeta diversity seen at day 60 was put down to recipient T cells and intrathymic progenitors that had survived conditioning.

Library method: PCR. The sequencer was an Illumina HiSeq 2500. TCR libraries were prepared with molecular barcoding, using unique molecular identifiers to normalize TCRbeta repertoire quantification. Using fastp at Q25 and MiXCR, TCRdb reprocessed the public reads and kept productive beta chains. Each entry is one CDR3 protein sequence, shown with its most common DNA and genes. This sample holds approximately 800,000 distinct CDR3 sequences; less than 20% were observed only once. The ten largest clones represent about 5% of the sample. Concerning this clonotype: Its antigen remains unidentified. Base qualities are not provided; no much larger clone lies one nucleotide away.

There are 14 amino acids in the CDR3, from cysteine to phenylalanine inclusive. Only CDR3 DNA is held: 42 bases, read in frame from base 1. CDR1 and CDR2 are read off the germline V gene as SGHVS and FQNEAQ. V was cut back by 1 base and J by 4 bases, leaving a gap of 8 bases between them. The label giving this sample's treatment or condition can be read as: allogeneic hematopoietic cell transplantation with graft depleted of TCRalphabeta T cells and CD19 B cells. The transplant recipients were children given TCRalphabeta/CD19-depleted allogeneic hematopoietic cell grafts. Sequencing was performed on PBMCs, mostly from graft donor cells, taken 360 days after TCRalphabeta/CD19-depleted stem cell transplant. This receptor chain uses TRBV7-8 and TRBJ1-3; the D segment cannot be called with confidence. The TCR originated in a male patient under 18 who had a stem cell transplant for acute lymphoblastic leukemia, so the T cells may come from the graft donor. The CDR3 protein sequence reads: CASSLDELGNTIYF. The DNA sequence is TGTGCCAGCAGCTTAGACGAGTTGGGAAACACCATATATTTT.